The present entry profiles one T cell receptor (beta chain) with its context. V was pared by 5 bases and J by 3 bases, with 17 bases between. Germline loops: CDR1 SGDLS, CDR2 YYNGEE. CDR3 length equals 15 residues. This sample stems from a study of blood T cell repertoires in COVID-19. Repertoires were generated with immunoSEQ multiplex PCR, while TCRdb's copy carries only in-frame clones and drops some. The sample shows approximately 330,000 clones, about 87% of them seen only once. The TCR originated in a man younger than 40 with COVID-19, enrolled during active disease. The chain joins TRBV9 to TRBJ1-2, with D perhaps TRBD1 (6 bases). The sequencing sample was made of peripheral blood. The chain's CDR3 is CASSLVVGADYGYTF. The CDR3 coding sequence is TGTGCCAGCAGTCTTGTCGTGGGGGCAGACTATGGCTACACCTTC.